This T cell receptor (beta chain) was obtained from a study of OX40 agonist ivuxolimab in advanced cancers. Study-wide context: Those enrolled were approximately 83% male, with a mean age of around 60 years and ages from about 20 to 80.

The CDR3 contains 14 residues. From germline, CDR1 is SGHAT and CDR2 FQDESV (reference sequence). V was cut by 4 bases and J by 3 bases, with 10 bases left in between. TCRdb's table, derived via immunoSEQ multiplex PCR, lists solely in-frame clones and lacks some. The sample includes more than 85,000 clones, roughly nine tenths of them seen just once. Whole-study findings and limits: Those patients achieving a partial response at 0.1-3.0 mg/kg showed among the lowest clonal expansion.

On cycle 4 day 1 and cycle 7 day 1, as well as at baseline, blood was sampled. For this clone: What it recognizes is unknown.

The sequence was obtained from an adult with an advanced solid tumor such as melanoma, head and neck, liver or kidney cancer. The specimen comprised CD4+ or CD8+ T cells sorted from blood, sampled in a trial of the OX40 agonist ivuxolimab. This chain connects TRBV11-1 to TRBJ2-1, with D perhaps matching TRBD1 or TRBD2 (5 bases each). The CDR3: CASSWGSDYNEQFF. CDR3 DNA: TGTGCCAGCAGCTGGGGGAGTGACTACAATGAGCAGTTCTTC.